This entry lists 21 T cell receptor beta chains sequenced from one sample in a study of control samples from healthy donors and cancer patients. Data came from immunoSEQ multiplex PCR; TCRdb stores just in-frame clones and leaves some out. The repertoire holds more than 110,000 clones, with more than 85% as singletons. Sequencing was carried out using blood. The receptor set was obtained from a woman aged 25-40 years in good health.

The J gene is TRBJ2-5, the V gene TRBV30, with D possibly matching TRBD1 (6 bases). The CDR3 totals 12 residues. The germline gives CDR1 GTSNPN, CDR2 SVGIG (reference sequence). Trimming stripped 5 bases from V and 3 bases from J, with 10 bases between. CDR3 DNA sequence: TGTGCCTGGTCAGGGGTGGAAGAGACCCAGTACTTC. Protein product: CAWSGVEETQYF.

This chain joins TRBV11-2 and TRBJ2-7; 9 bases match TRBD1. V gave up 3 bases and J gave up 8 bases; unmatched junction bases: 8. Germline CDR1 is SGHAT and CDR2 is FQNNGV. This CDR3 has 14 residues. The CDR3 spells CASSFGQGNQKQYF. The DNA of the CDR3 is TGTGCCAGCAGCTTTGGACAGGGGAACCAGAAGCAGTACTTC.

This chain joins TRBV3-1 (or the pseudogene TRBV3-2) and TRBJ1-1, with a weak D call TRBD1 (5 bases). Per germline, CDR1 LGHDT and CDR2 YNNKEL (reference sequence). V lost 1 base to trimming and J lost 8 bases, with 5 bases between them. This CDR3 comprises 11 residues. The CDR3 sequence is CASSQGQEAFF. In nucleotides, the CDR3 is TGTGCCAGCAGCCAAGGACAGGAAGCTTTCTTT.

The chain recombines TRBV5-6 with TRBJ2-3, with a possible D match to TRBD2 (6 bases). CDR1 SGHDT and CDR2 YYEEEE come from the germline V gene. The V end lost 0 bases, the J end lost 2 bases, and 10 bases lay between the germline ends. CDR3 length: 15 amino acids. CDR3 nucleotides: TGTGCCAGCAGCTTGGGCCTAGCGTACACAGATACGCAGTATTTT. It specifies CASSLGLAYTDTQYF.

The V gene is TRBV9, the J gene TRBJ2-6; D remains ambiguous. Germline V gene data show CDR1 as SGDLS and CDR2 as YYNGEE. Trimming removed 3 bases at V and 3 bases at J, with 7 bases between. The CDR3 is 14 amino acids. CDR3 nucleotide sequence: TGTGCCAGCAGCGCCCTGTTTGGGGCCAACGTCCTGACTTTC. Translation: CASSALFGANVLTF.

Here the CDR3 DNA reads TGTGCCACCCGGAACAGGGGGCGCTTTGATGGCTACACCTTC. It codes for CATRNRGRFDGYTF. This rearrangement joins TRBV28 to TRBJ1-2; 9 bases line up with TRBD1. V dropped 10 bases and J dropped 6; count of bases not matched to a gene: 12. The CDR3 runs to 14 residues. Per the germline V gene, CDR1 is MDHEN and CDR2 is SYDVKM.

The chain uses TRBV30 and TRBJ1-6; tentative D call: TRBD1 (5 bases). This CDR3 contains 14 residues. Germline CDR1 GTSNPN, CDR2 SVGIG (reference sequence). The V and J ends lost 1 base and 8 bases respectively, with 12 bases between them. The CDR3 nucleotides are TGTGCCTGGAGTGCCGGGCTGGGGCATTCACCCCTCCACTTT. It specifies CAWSAGLGHSPLHF.

This clone has only one observation. The V gene is TRBV5-4, the J gene TRBJ1-2; maybe TRBD1 (5 bases). CDR3 length equals 14 residues. The V gene lost 4 bases and the J gene lost 4 bases, with 14 bases spanning the gap. CDR1 is SGHNT, CDR2 YYREEE, per germline (reference sequence). The CDR3 sequence is CASSTLQEFYGYTF. DNA of the CDR3: TGTGCCAGCAGCACCCTACAGGAGTTCTATGGCTACACCTTC.

The genes are TRBV28 and TRBJ2-7; D possibly uses TRBD1 or TRBD2 (5 bases each). Germline CDR1 is MDHEN and CDR2 is SYDVKM. The V and J ends lost 10 bases and 1 base respectively, with 14 bases between them. The CDR3 extends over 13 amino acids. The CDR3 reads CATLAGSSYEQYF. The CDR3 DNA follows: TGTGCCACGTTGGCAGGGAGTTCCTACGAGCAGTACTTC.

The V gene is TRBV9, the J gene TRBJ2-3; D not certain. V lost 0 bases and J lost 0, with 8 bases in between. The CDR3 totals 15 residues. Germline assignment: CDR1 SGDLS and CDR2 YYNGEE. Here the CDR3 DNA reads TGTGCCAGCAGCGTAGCCCCTACTAGCACAGATACGCAGTATTTT. Amino acids: CASSVAPTSTDTQYF.

The chain carries TRBV6-5 and TRBJ2-7; TRBD2 matches 13 bases. The junction had 2 bases not matched to a gene; V was cut back by 2 bases and J by 4 bases. This CDR3 is built from 15 residues. The germline CDR1 and CDR2 sequences are MNHEY and SVGAGI. The CDR3 DNA reads TGTGCCAGCAGTTACCGGACTAGCGGGAGTTACGAGCAGTACTTC. Translation: CASSYRTSGSYEQYF.

The J gene is TRBJ2-1, the V gene TRBV3-1 (or the pseudogene TRBV3-2); D remains unclear. The CDR3 extends over 15 amino acids. Per germline, CDR1 LGHDT and CDR2 YNNKEL (reference sequence). Trimming pared 4 bases from V and 4 bases from J, leaving 14 bases between. This CDR3 reads CASSRTRSVYNEQFF. The CDR3 DNA is TGTGCCAGCAGCCGGACGCGGTCAGTTTACAATGAGCAGTTCTTC.

The chain carries TRBV19 and TRBJ2-2; 10 bases are a match to TRBD2. Germline assignment: CDR1 LNHDA and CDR2 SQIVND (reference sequence). The length of the CDR3 is 15 residues. V was clipped by 5 bases and J by 9 bases; unmatched bases: 9. The CDR3 DNA reads as TGTGCCAGTAGTTTTTCTAGCGGGAGTGTAAGGGAGCTGTTTTTT. This gives the protein CASSFSSGSVRELFF. The full variable domain, its missing parts supplied by reference TRBV19 and TRBJ2-2, is DGGITQSPKYLFRKEGQNVTLSCEQNLNHDAMYWYRQDPGQGLRLIYYSQIVNDFQKGDIAEGYSVSREKKESFPLTVTSAQKNPTAFYLCASSFSSGSVRELFFGEGSRLTVL.

The chain links TRBV1 to TRBJ1-5; the D call in the table, TRBD1, was not verified against the DNA. TRBV1 corresponds to a pseudogene. The CDR3 has 17 residues. The chain's CDR3 is CTSSQEGAGASYQPQHF. CDR3 DNA: TGCACCAGCAGCCAAGAGGGGGCAGGGGCTAGCTATCAGCCCCAGCATTTT.

The gene calls are TRBV7-3 and TRBJ2-2; the match to TRBD2 covers 11 bases. CDR1 and CDR2 (germline): SGHTA, FQGTGA. V lost 5 bases, J lost 5 bases, and 10 bases stayed unmatched. The CDR3 runs 17 residues. This CDR3 is CASSLGTSGFDTGELFF. Written as DNA, the CDR3 is TGTGCCAGCAGCCTCGGGACTAGCGGATTCGATACCGGGGAGCTGTTTTTT.

V is TRBV2 and J is TRBJ2-7; tentative D call: TRBD1 (7 bases). From germline, CDR1 is SNHLY and CDR2 FYNNEI. This CDR3 has 19 residues. Trimming removed 0 bases from V and 2 bases from J, with 23 bases in between. The CDR3 sequence is CASSEALRGPGQPPYEQYF. The CDR3 bases are TGTGCCAGCAGTGAAGCGCTTCGGGGGCCGGGACAGCCTCCCTACGAGCAGTACTTC.

This clone has just a few counts. The J gene is TRBJ1-5, the V gene TRBV28, with D unresolved. The CDR3 is made up of 12 amino acids. Germline V gives CDR1 MDHEN, CDR2 SYDVKM. V was cut by 4 bases and J by 0 bases, with 1 base left in between. The chain's CDR3 is CASSYSNQPQHF. CDR3 sequence (DNA): TGTGCCAGCAGTTATAGCAATCAGCCCCAGCATTTT.

This clone was counted once. V is TRBV18 and J is TRBJ2-1; TRBD2 matches at 12 bases. CDR3 size: 13 residues. Germline CDR1 KGHSH, CDR2 LQKENI. V trimming: 8 bases; J trimming: 7 bases; junction bases outside the gene matches: 3. The CDR3: CASRTSGINEQFF. For the CDR3, the DNA is TGTGCCAGCCGGACTAGCGGGATTAATGAGCAGTTCTTC.

The genes are TRBV25-1 and TRBJ2-6; TRBD1 matches 8 bases. With V trimmed by 5 bases and J by 4 bases, 4 bases remained unmatched. The CDR3 length is 15 residues. The germline CDR1 and CDR2 sequences are MGHDK and SYGVNS. The DNA for the CDR3 is TGTGCCAGCAGTAGGACAGGGTTGGGGGCCAACGTCCTGACTTTC. This sequence encodes CASSRTGLGANVLTF.

The chain combines TRBV14 with TRBJ2-5, with TRBD1 as a possible D gene (5 bases). Germline CDR1 reads SGHDN; CDR2 reads FVKESK. The CDR3 runs 15 residues. V shed 4 bases and J shed 5 bases, with 17 bases lying between them. The CDR3 protein is CASSPSGRDFETQYF. The CDR3 coding sequence is TGTGCCAGCAGCCCCTCGGGCAGGGATTTTGAGACCCAGTACTTC.

V is TRBV5-4 and J is TRBJ2-7; 8 nucleotides match TRBD2. V lost 5 bases to trimming and J lost 3 bases; unmatched junction nucleotides: 10. The CDR3 is 15 amino acids. The V gene's germline CDR1 is SGHNT and CDR2 YYREEE (reference sequence). The CDR3 nucleotides read TGTGCCAGCAGGTCGTCCCTAGCGGGCGGCTACGAGCAGTACTTC. Its translation is CASRSSLAGGYEQYF.